The rows below give T cell receptor beta chains drawn from one sample of a study of cytomegalovirus exposure and HLA in healthy donors. Sequencing used immunoSEQ multiplex PCR; TCRdb keeps in-frame clones, though not all of them. The sample has more than 95,000 clones, roughly 82% seen once. Sequences were obtained from PBMCs. Receptors originate from a man aged 18 to 30 in good health and CMV-seronegative. Each CDR3 is given with its conserved first and last residue.

CDR3aa	v_gene	j_gene
CASSTPRVVLSSGANVLTF	TRBV19	TRBJ2-6
CAISPDPNTEAFF	TRBV10-3	TRBJ1-1
CANSFRQETTEQYF	TRBV7-8	TRBJ2-7
CASSRGGNTEAFF	TRBV25-1	TRBJ1-1
CASSLFFLAGHTDTQYF	TRBV7-2	TRBJ2-3
CSAGSGIDRELFF	TRBV29-1	TRBJ2-2
CASSPRRSGVINEQFF	TRBV5-5	TRBJ2-1
CASSLEPPGQGYQPQHF	TRBV7-6	TRBJ1-5
CASSLTSGLAGPPLEQYF	TRBV11-2	TRBJ2-7
CASSLRVAGVSEQYF	TRBV11-1	TRBJ2-7
CASSLNGEDTQYF	TRBV27	TRBJ2-3